This TCR beta chain was found in a study of cytotoxic CD8 clonotypes in ibrutinib-treated CLL. Study information: The patient breakdown showed roughly 10 relapsed/refractory and approximately 15 treatment-naive cases, with 17 IGHV unmutated. Patients gave response samples after a median around eleven months of treatment, range 6 to 36. Study outcomes and limitations: Whereas clonality rose at ibrutinib response, it declined toward baseline at progression.

Using immunoSEQ multiplex PCR, the repertoire was profiled, and TCRdb retains in-frame clones only, with some absent. The table includes 20,000 to 30,000 clones, over 55% detected once. For this clone: Its antigen is not identified.

Germline trimming cut 7 bases from V and 0 bases from J; bases unmatched to any gene: 5. Germline loops: CDR1 SGHRS, CDR2 YFSETQ. The CDR3 contains 14 residues. This chain joins TRBV5-1 and TRBJ2-3; 7 nucleotides agree with TRBD1. The specimen comprised PBMCs, sampled after 12 months of ibrutinib treatment. The sequence was collected from a human donor with chronic lymphocytic leukemia. The chain's CDR3 is CASRRQGSTDTQYF. The CDR3 DNA sequence: TGCGCCAGCCGACGACAGGGTAGCACAGATACGCAGTATTTT.